This TCR beta chain was identified in a study of T cell responses to AZD1222 COVID-19 vaccine. The method was immunoSEQ multiplex PCR; TCRdb's version includes in-frame clones alone and lacks a portion of them. Of around 30,000 clones in the sample, roughly nine tenths were seen once. Trimming left V 3 bases short and J 0 bases short, with 15 bases between. Germline V lookup: CDR1 SGDLS, CDR2 YYNGEE. The CDR3 loop spans 17 amino acids. Comment on this clone: Its antigen is as yet unknown.

Study outcomes and limitations: Donors were mostly white British, more females; clonal diversity possibly underestimated.

The receptor's source is an adult in good health. Sequenced material: peripheral blood, taken on day 0 of AZD1222 vaccination. The V call is TRBV9, the J call TRBJ2-2; D may be TRBD1 or TRBD2 (5 bases each). CDR3 sequence (DNA): TGTGCCAGCAGCGCGTCAAAGGGGACGACGAACACCGGGGAGCTGTTTTTT. Its protein is CASSASKGTTNTGELFF. Combining the CDR3 with reference TRBV9 and TRBJ2-2 gives the whole variable domain DSGVTQTPKHLITATGQRVTLRCSPRSGDLSVYWYQQSLDQGLQFLIQYYNGEERAKGNILERFSAQQFPDLHSELNLSSLELGDSALYFCASSASKGTTNTGELFFGEGSRLTVL.